These 11 T cell receptor beta chains originate from one sample sequenced in a study of cytotoxic CD8 clonotypes in ibrutinib-treated CLL. Profiled with immunoSEQ multiplex PCR; TCRdb holds only in-frame clones, not every one. Seen here are around 250,000 clones, roughly 70% observed once, and the top ten hold 15%. The input for sequencing was PBMCs, taken after 24 months of ibrutinib treatment. The receptor source for this set is a human donor with chronic lymphocytic leukemia.

About this clone: Other DNA sequences in the same sample also yield this CDR3. This rearrangement joins TRBV9 to TRBJ2-3; TRBD2 might be the D (6 bases). Per the germline V gene, CDR1 is SGDLS and CDR2 is YYNGEE. The length of the CDR3 is 15 residues. Trimming took off 0 bases at V and 6 bases at J, with 14 bases between the two ends. The CDR3 here is CASSVAGGEADTQYF. CDR3 DNA: TGTGCCAGCAGCGTAGCCGGCGGGGAGGCGGATACGCAGTATTTT.

This clone occurred once. The gene calls are TRBV13 and TRBJ2-7, with 7 bases fitting TRBD1. Germline CDR1 reads PRHDT; CDR2 reads FYEKMQ (reference sequence). The CDR3 sequence is 15 residues long. With 5 bases clipped from V and 0 bases from J, the junction kept 7 bases outside the gene matches. CDR3 amino acids: CASSTRQGRSYEQYF. In DNA form, the CDR3 reads TGTGCCAGCAGCACACGACAGGGCCGCTCCTACGAGCAGTACTTC.

The V call is TRBV6-5, the J call TRBJ2-7; D possibly uses TRBD1 or TRBD2 (6 bases each). The germline V gene encodes CDR1 MNHEY and CDR2 SVGAGI. V shed 0 bases and J shed 4 bases, with 16 bases lying between them. CDR3 size: 16 residues. CDR3 region: CASSYSRGAELYEQYF. The DNA for the CDR3 is TGTGCCAGCAGTTACTCGAGGGGGGCGGAGTTGTACGAGCAGTACTTC.

This clone was seen only a few times. V usage is TRBV7-2 and J usage is TRBJ2-1; tentative D call: TRBD2 (6 bases). This CDR3 is built from 14 residues. The V gene's germline CDR1 is SGHTA and CDR2 FQGNSA. V was trimmed by 4 bases and J by 6 bases, leaving 13 bases between them. CDR3 nucleotide sequence: TGTGCCAGCAGCTCTTCTCAGGGAGGCAATGAGCAGTTCTTC. Its protein product is CASSSSQGGNEQFF. Combining the CDR3 with reference TRBV7-2 and TRBJ2-1 gives the whole variable domain GAGVSQSPSNKVTEKGKDVELRCDPISGHTALYWYRQSLGQGLEFLIYFQGNSAPDKSGLPSDRFSAERTGGSVSTLTIQRTQQEDSAVYLCASSSSQGGNEQFFGPGTRLTVL.

The chain uses TRBV25-1 and TRBJ2-1; D possibly corresponds to TRBD2 (5 bases). With 3 bases removed from V and 5 bases from J, the gap between germline ends came to 17 bases. Per the germline V gene, CDR1 is MGHDK and CDR2 is SYGVNS. The CDR3 runs 16 residues. The CDR3 protein is CASSDVLWEQDNEQFF. CDR3 nucleotides: TGTGCCAGCAGTGATGTATTGTGGGAGCAAGACAATGAGCAGTTCTTC.

The chain recombines TRBV7-6 with TRBJ1-1; no definite D call. The length of the CDR3 is 14 residues. The V gene lost 3 bases and the J gene lost 1 base, with 9 bases spanning the gap. Per the germline V gene, CDR1 is SGHVS and CDR2 is FNYEAQ. CDR3 sequence: CASSFSETNTEAFF. Here the CDR3 DNA reads TGTGCCAGCAGCTTTTCGGAGACGAACACTGAAGCTTTCTTT.

The V and J genes are TRBV25-1 and TRBJ1-1; D is uncertain. This CDR3 comprises 11 residues. Germline V gives CDR1 MGHDK, CDR2 SYGVNS. With 7 bases removed from V and 1 base from J, the gap between germline ends came to 4 bases. The CDR3 sequence: CASIRNTEAFF. CDR3 DNA sequence: TGTGCCAGCATAAGGAACACTGAAGCTTTCTTT.

The genes are TRBV28 and TRBJ2-2; D is perhaps TRBD1 (6 bases). Deletions cut 8 bases from V and 7 bases from J, with 11 bases between. Germline CDR1 and CDR2: MDHEN and SYDVKM. This CDR3 spans 12 amino acids. Here the CDR3 reads CASVQGGGELFF. DNA of the CDR3: TGTGCCAGCGTACAGGGTGGCGGGGAGCTGTTTTTT. Complete variable domain (other parts from reference TRBV28 and TRBJ2-2): DVKVTQSSRYLVKRTGEKVFLECVQDMDHENMFWYRQDPGLGLRLIYFSYDVKMKEKGDIPEGYSVSREKKERFSLILESASTNQTSMYLCASVQGGGELFFGEGSRLTVL.

The V call is TRBV9, the J call TRBJ1-1; D unclear. The CDR3 sequence is 14 residues long. Germline-derived CDR1 and CDR2 are SGDLS and YYNGEE. Trimming removed 0 bases at V and 4 bases at J, with 10 bases between. The CDR3 DNA reads TGTGCCAGCAGCGTAGAAGCGGGGAGCACTGAAGCTTTCTTT. Protein product: CASSVEAGSTEAFF.

Details on this clone: Other nucleotide sequences from this sample produce the same CDR3. The chain combines TRBV5-1 with TRBJ2-2, with 9 bases identical to TRBD2. The germline V gene encodes CDR1 SGHRS and CDR2 YFSETQ. V was pared by 0 bases and J by 5 bases, with 2 bases of the junction left unmatched. The CDR3 is made up of 15 amino acids. Here the CDR3 DNA reads TGCGCCAGCAGCTTGGGGCTAGCGGGAACCGGGGAGCTGTTTTTT. Protein product: CASSLGLAGTGELFF.

The chain uses TRBV28 and TRBJ2-1; D gene unclear. From germline, CDR1 is MDHEN and CDR2 SYDVKM. The CDR3 is 14 residues long. V was cut by 2 bases and J by 6 bases, with 11 bases left in between. Here the CDR3 DNA reads TGTGCCAGCAGTTTAACCCGCCTTAGCAATGAGCAGTTCTTC. Amino acids: CASSLTRLSNEQFF.